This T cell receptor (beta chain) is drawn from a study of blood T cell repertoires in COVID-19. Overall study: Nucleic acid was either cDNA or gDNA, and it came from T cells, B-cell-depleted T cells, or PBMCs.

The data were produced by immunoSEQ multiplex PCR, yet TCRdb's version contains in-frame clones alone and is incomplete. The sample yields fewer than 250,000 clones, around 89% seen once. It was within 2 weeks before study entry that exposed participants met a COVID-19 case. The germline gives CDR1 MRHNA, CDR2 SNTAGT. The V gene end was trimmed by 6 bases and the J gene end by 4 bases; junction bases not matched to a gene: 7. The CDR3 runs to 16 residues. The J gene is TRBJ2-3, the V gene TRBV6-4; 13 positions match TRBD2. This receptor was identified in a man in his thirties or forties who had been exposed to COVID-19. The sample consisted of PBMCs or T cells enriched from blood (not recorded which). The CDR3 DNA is TGTGCCAGCAGAGCTACTAGCGGGGGGGCCGCAGATACGCAGTATTTT. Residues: CASRATSGGAADTQYF.